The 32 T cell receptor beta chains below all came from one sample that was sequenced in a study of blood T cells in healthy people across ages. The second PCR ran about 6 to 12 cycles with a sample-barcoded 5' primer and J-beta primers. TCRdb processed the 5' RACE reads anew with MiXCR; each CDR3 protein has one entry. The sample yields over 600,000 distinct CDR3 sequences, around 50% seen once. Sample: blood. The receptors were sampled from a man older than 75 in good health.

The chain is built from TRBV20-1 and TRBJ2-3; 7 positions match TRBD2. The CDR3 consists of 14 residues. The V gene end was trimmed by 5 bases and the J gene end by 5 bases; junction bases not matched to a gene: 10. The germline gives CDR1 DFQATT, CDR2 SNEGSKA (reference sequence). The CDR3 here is CSAVGGRELDTQYF. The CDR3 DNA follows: TGCAGTGCTGTGGGGGGGAGGGAACTAGATACGCAGTATTTT.

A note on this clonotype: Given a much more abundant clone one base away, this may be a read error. CDR3 region: CASSMDLEDTQYF. In DNA, the CDR3 is TGTGCCAGCAGTATGGATCTAGAAGATACGCAGTATTTT. The V gene is TRBV12-3 or TRBV12-4, the J gene TRBJ2-3; D is unresolved. The CDR3 totals 13 residues. The V and J ends lost 5 bases and 5 bases respectively, with 11 bases between them.

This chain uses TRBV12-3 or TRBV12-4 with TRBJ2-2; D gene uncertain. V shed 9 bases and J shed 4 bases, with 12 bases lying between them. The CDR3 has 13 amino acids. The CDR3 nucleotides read TGTGCCAGTTCAATTCGAGGCACCGGGGAGCTGTTTTTT. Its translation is CASSIRGTGELFF.

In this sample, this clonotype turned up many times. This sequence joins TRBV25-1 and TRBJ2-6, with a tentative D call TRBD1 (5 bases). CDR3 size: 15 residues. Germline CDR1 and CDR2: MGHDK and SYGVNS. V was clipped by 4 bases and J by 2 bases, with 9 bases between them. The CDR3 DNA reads TGTGCCAGCAGTGGCAGGGTGACTGGGGCCAACGTCCTGACTTTC. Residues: CASSGRVTGANVLTF. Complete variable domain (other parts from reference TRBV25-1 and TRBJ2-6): EADIYQTPRYLVIGTGKKITLECSQTMGHDKMYWYQQDPGMELHLIHYSYGVNSTEKGDLSSESTVSRIRTEHFPLTLESARPSHTSQYLCASSGRVTGANVLTFGAGSRLTVL.

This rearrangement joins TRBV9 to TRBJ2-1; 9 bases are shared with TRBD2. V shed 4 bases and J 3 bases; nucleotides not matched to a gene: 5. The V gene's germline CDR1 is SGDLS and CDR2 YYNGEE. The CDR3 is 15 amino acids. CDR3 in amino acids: CASSPPSGVYNEQFF. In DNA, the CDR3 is TGTGCCAGCAGCCCGCCTAGCGGGGTCTACAATGAGCAGTTCTTC.

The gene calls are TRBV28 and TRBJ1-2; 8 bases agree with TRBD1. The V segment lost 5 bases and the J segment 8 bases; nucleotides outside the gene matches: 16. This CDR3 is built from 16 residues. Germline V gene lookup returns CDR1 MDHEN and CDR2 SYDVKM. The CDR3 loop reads CASSLHRDRIKGGYTF. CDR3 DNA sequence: TGTGCCAGCAGTCTCCACCGGGACAGGATCAAGGGGGGCTACACCTTC.

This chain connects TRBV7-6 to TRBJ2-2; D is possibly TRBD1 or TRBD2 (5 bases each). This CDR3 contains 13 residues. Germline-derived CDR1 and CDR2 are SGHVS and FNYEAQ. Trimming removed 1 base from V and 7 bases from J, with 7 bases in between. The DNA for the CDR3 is TGTGCCAGCAGCTTAGTGGGACGCGGGGAGCTGTTTTTT. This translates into CASSLVGRGELFF.

The CDR3 region is CASEDSEFYEQYF. The CDR3 DNA reads as TGTGCCAGCGAAGATTCGGAGTTCTACGAGCAGTACTTC. V is TRBV6-1 and J is TRBJ2-7; D uncertain. Trimming took off 8 bases at V and 3 bases at J, with 14 bases between the two ends. The CDR3 is 13 amino acids. Germline values: CDR1 MNHNS, CDR2 SASEGT.

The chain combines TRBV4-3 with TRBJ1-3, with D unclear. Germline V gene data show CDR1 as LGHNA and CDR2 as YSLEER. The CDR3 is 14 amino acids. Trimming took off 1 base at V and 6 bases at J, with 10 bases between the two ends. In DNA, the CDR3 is TGCGCCAGCAGCCAAGTAATCTCAGCAAACACCATATATTTT. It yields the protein CASSQVISANTIYF.

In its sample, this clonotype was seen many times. For the CDR3, the DNA is TGTGCCACCGTGGGAACAGGGGGGAAGTTCTTC. Its translation is CATVGTGGKFF. This chain links TRBV10-3 with TRBJ2-1; TRBD1 matches 8 bases. Per germline, CDR1 ENHRY and CDR2 SYGVKD. Unmatched junction bases numbered 10, after V lost 10 bases and J lost 14 bases. The CDR3 length is 11 residues.

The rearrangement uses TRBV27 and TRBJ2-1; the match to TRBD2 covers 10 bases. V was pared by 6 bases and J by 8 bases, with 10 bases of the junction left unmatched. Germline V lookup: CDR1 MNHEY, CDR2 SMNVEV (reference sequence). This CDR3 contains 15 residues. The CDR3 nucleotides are TGTGCCAGCAGCCACGGACTAGCGGCGGGATATGAGCAGTTCTTC. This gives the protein CASSHGLAAGYEQFF.

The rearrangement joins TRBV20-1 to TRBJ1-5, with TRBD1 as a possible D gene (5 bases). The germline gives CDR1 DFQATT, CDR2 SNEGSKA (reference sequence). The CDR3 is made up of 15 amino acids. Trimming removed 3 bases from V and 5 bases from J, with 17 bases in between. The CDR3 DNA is TGCAGTGCTAGGCCGCCAGGGTGGGAGGATCAGCCCCAGCATTTT. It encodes CSARPPGWEDQPQHF.

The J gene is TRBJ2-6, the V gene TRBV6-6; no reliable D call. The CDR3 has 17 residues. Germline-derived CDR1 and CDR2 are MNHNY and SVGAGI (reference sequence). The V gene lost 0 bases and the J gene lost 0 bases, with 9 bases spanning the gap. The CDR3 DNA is TGTGCCAGCAGTTACTCGGTTGACAACTCTGGGGCCAACGTCCTGACTTTC. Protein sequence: CASSYSVDNSGANVLTF.

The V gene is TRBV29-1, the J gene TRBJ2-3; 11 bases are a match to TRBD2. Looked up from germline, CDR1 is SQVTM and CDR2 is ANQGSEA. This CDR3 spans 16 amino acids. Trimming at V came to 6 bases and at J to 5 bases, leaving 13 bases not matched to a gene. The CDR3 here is CSVENSLAGVRDTQYF. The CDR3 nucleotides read TGCAGCGTAGAAAATTCACTAGCGGGAGTTCGAGATACGCAGTATTTT.

The CDR3 bases are TGCGCCAGCAGCCAGGCCCCCCGTTCCTACGAGCAGTACTTC. Translated: CASSQAPRSYEQYF. V and J are TRBV5-1 and TRBJ2-7; no clear D. V lost 4 bases and J lost 1, with 12 bases in between. From germline, CDR1 is SGHRS and CDR2 YFSETQ. The CDR3 has 14 residues.

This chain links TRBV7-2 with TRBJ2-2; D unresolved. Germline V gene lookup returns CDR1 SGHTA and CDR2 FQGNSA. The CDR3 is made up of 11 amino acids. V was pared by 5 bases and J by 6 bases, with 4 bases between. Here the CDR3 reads CASSVAGELFF. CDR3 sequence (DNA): TGTGCCAGCAGCGTCGCCGGGGAGCTGTTTTTT.

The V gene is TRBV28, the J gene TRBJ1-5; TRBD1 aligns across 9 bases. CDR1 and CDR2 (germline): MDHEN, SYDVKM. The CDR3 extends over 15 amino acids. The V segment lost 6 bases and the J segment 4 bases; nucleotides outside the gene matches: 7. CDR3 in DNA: TGTGCCAGCAGACTTCAACAGGGGGCTAATCAGCCCCAGCATTTT. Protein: CASRLQQGANQPQHF.

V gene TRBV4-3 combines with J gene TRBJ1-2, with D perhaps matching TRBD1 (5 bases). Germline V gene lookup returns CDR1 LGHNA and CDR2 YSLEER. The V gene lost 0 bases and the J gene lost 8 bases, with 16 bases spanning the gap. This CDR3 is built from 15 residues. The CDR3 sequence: CASSQDGQGSLGYTF. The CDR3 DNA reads TGCGCCAGCAGCCAAGATGGGCAGGGTAGTCTAGGCTACACCTTC.

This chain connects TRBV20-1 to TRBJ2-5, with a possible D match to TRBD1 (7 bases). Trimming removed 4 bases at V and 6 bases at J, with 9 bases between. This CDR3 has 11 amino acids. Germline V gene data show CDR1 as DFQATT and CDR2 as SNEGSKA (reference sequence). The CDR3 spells CSATGGKTQYF. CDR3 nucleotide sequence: TGCAGTGCTACAGGGGGGAAGACCCAGTACTTC.

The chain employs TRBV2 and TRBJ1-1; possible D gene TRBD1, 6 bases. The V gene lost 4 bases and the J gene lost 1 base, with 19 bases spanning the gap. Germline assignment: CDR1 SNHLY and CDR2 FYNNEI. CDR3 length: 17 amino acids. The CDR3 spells CASSVSGSRGANTEAFF. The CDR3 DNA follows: TGTGCCAGCAGTGTGTCAGGGTCGCGGGGGGCGAACACTGAAGCTTTCTTT.

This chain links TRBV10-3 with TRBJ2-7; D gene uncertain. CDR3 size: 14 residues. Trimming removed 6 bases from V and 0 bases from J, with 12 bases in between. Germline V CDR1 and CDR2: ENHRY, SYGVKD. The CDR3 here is CAIRDGYSSYEQYF. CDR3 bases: TGTGCCATCAGGGACGGGTACAGCTCCTACGAGCAGTACTTC.

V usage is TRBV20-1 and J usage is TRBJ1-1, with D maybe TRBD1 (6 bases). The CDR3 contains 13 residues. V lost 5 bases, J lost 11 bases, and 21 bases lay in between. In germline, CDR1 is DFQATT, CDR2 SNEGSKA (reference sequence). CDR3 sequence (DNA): TGCAGTGCTGTGTGGCAGGGGACGGGGAACGCTTTCTTT. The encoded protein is CSAVWQGTGNAFF.

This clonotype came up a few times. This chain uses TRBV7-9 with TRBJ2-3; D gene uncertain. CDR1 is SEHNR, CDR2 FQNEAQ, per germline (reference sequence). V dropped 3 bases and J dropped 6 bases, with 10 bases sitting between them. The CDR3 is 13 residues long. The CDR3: CASSLIGGDTQYF. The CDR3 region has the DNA TGTGCCAGCAGCTTGATAGGCGGCGATACGCAGTATTTT. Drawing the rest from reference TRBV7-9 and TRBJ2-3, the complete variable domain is DTGVSQNPRHKITKRGQNVTFRCDPISEHNRLYWYRQTLGQGPEFLTYFQNEAQLEKSRLLSDRFSAERPKGSFSTLEIQRTEQGDSAMYLCASSLIGGDTQYFGPGTRLTVL.

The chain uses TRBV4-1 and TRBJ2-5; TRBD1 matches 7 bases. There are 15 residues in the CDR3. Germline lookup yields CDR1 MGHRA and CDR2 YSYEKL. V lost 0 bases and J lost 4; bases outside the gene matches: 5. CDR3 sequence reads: CASSQESGGRETQYF. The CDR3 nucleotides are TGCGCCAGCAGCCAAGAATCAGGGGGACGAGAGACCCAGTACTTC.

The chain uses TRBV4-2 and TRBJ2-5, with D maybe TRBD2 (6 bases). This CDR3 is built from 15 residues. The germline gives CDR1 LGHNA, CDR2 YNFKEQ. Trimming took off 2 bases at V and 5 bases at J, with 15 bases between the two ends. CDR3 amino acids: CASSQPGLATETQYF. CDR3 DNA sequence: TGTGCCAGCAGCCAACCGGGACTGGCGACCGAGACCCAGTACTTC.

The chain's CDR3 is CASSGTQGPHSYEQYF. The CDR3 DNA reads TGTGCCAGCAGTGGCACACAGGGGCCCCACTCCTACGAGCAGTACTTC. The chain combines TRBV25-1 with TRBJ2-7, with TRBD1 identical over 7 bases. The CDR3 extends over 16 amino acids. With V trimmed by 4 bases and J by 0 bases, 9 bases remained unmatched. Germline CDR1 and CDR2: MGHDK and SYGVNS.

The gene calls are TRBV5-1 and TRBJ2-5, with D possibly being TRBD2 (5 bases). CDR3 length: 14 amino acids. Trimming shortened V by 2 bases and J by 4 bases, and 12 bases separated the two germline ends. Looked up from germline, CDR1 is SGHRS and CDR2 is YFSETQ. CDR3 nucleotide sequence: TGCGCCAGCAGCTTAGAGGGTCCAGGAGAGACCCAGTACTTC. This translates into CASSLEGPGETQYF. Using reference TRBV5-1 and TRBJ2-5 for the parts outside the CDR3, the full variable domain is KAGVTQTPRYLIKTRGQQVTLSCSPISGHRSVSWYQQTPGQGLQFLFEYFSETQRNKGNFPGRFSGRQFSNSRSEMNVSTLELGDSALYLCASSLEGPGETQYFGPGTRLLVL.

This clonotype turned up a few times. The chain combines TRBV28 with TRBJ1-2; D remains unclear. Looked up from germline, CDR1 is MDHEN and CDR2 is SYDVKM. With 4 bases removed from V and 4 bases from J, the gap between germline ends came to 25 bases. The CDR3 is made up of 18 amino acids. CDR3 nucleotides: TGTGCCAGCAGTTCTCATCTTGGACCGACTCTCGTGAGCTATGGCTACACCTTC. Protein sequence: CASSSHLGPTLVSYGYTF.

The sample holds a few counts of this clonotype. The CDR3 loop reads CSARVGVLGITDTQYF. CDR3 sequence (DNA): TGCAGTGCTAGAGTTGGAGTTCTAGGGATCACAGATACGCAGTATTTT. This rearrangement joins TRBV20-1 to TRBJ2-3; D is unresolved. The CDR3 is 16 residues long. Trimming removed 1 base from V and 2 bases from J, with 16 bases in between. CDR1 DFQATT and CDR2 SNEGSKA come from the germline V gene (reference sequence).

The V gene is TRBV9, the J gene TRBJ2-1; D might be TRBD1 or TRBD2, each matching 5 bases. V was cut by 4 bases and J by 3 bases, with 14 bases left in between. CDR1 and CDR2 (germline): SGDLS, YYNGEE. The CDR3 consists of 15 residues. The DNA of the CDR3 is TGTGCCAGCAGCTTGAGGGGAGATCTCTACAATGAGCAGTTCTTC. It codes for CASSLRGDLYNEQFF.

The CDR3 DNA reads as TGTGCCAGCAGCTTGATCGGTCGTCAGGACCTTAACTATGGCTACACCTTC. Translating gives CASSLIGRQDLNYGYTF. The chain has TRBV5-8 and TRBJ1-2; the D is unclear. With 1 base removed from V and 1 base from J, the gap between germline ends came to 17 bases. The CDR3 sequence is 17 residues long. Germline V CDR1 and CDR2: SGHTS, YDEGEE.

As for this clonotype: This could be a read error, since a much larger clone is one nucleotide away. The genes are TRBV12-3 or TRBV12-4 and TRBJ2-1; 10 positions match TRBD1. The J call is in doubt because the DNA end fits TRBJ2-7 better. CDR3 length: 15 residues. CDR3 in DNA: TGTGCCAGCAGTGAGGGACAGGGGACGTACAATGAGCAGTACTTC. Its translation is CASSEGQGTYNEQYF.